These 8 T cell receptor beta chains were sequenced from one sample in a study of molecular identifiers for immune sequencing clone quantification (dated by TCRdb to 2016 to 2019). Library preparation was by PCR. Sequenced on an Illumina HiSeq 4000. TCRdb trimmed public reads at Q25 via fastp, called clones via MiXCR and kept in-frame beta chains. Rows with one shared CDR3 protein collapse into an entry with the most common genes and DNA. The sample records about 640,000 distinct CDR3 sequences, just under 20% of which are singletons. The top ten constitute roughly 0.9% of the sample. The specimen was naive CD8+ T cells from blood, with Jurkat cell RNA spiked in. The meaning of the sample's cell subset or site label: FACS-sorted CD8+CD4-CCR7+CD45RA+ naive T cells. The origin of the receptors is a human donor in good health. Some libraries in this study had Jurkat cell RNA spiked in.

This clonotype was seen more than once but under ten times. J is TRBJ2-5 and V is TRBV4-3; 11 bases line up with TRBD1. V lost 2 bases to trimming and J lost 4 bases; unmatched junction nucleotides: 9. Germline CDR1 reads LGHNA; CDR2 reads YSLEER. The CDR3 spans 17 residues. CDR3 sequence reads: CASSQTYGTGGRETQYF. As DNA, the CDR3 is TGCGCCAGCAGCCAAACGTACGGGACAGGGGGGAGAGAGACCCAGTACTTC.

This clonotype occurred many times. The chain uses TRBV25-1 and TRBJ2-1; either TRBD1 or TRBD2 may supply D (5 bases each). Germline V gene data show CDR1 as MGHDK and CDR2 as SYGVNS. Trimming stripped 3 bases from V and 7 bases from J, with 13 bases between. CDR3 size: 14 residues. The CDR3 region is CASSEGRGWNEQFF. CDR3 in DNA: TGTGCCAGCAGTGAGGGACGGGGATGGAATGAGCAGTTCTTC.

In regard to this clonotype: This may arise from a read error, as a much more abundant clone is one base away. The J gene is TRBJ1-6, the V gene TRBV28; D is unclear. The CDR3 consists of 12 residues. Germline V lookup: CDR1 MDHEN, CDR2 SYDVKM. CDR3 sequence (DNA): TGTGCCAGCAGTCCGCACCTCATTCCCCTCCGCTTT. Translation: CASSPHLIPLRF.

This clonotype was picked up many times. This chain links TRBV4-1 with TRBJ2-3; 9 nucleotides agree with TRBD2. Germline V CDR1 and CDR2: MGHRA, YSYEKL. The ends lost 3 bases at V and 2 bases at J; junction bases unmatched: 6. This CDR3 is 16 amino acids long. CDR3 sequence: CASSHDRLAATDTQYF. CDR3 DNA: TGCGCCAGCAGCCATGACCGACTAGCGGCCACAGATACGCAGTATTTT.

This clonotype came up a few times. The chain employs TRBV7-9 and TRBJ2-1; D possibly corresponds to TRBD2 (5 bases). Per germline, CDR1 SEHNR and CDR2 FQNEAQ (reference sequence). The CDR3 consists of 15 residues. The V and J ends lost 1 base and 8 bases respectively, with 15 bases between them. The CDR3 sequence: CASSLVIGVIDEQFF. DNA of the CDR3: TGTGCCAGCAGCTTAGTAATCGGGGTTATCGATGAGCAGTTCTTC.

As concerns this clonotype: The junction departs from germline at one end; a sequencing error may be responsible. The gene calls are TRBV5-6 and TRBJ2-7; D perhaps matches TRBD2 (6 bases). The CDR3 loop spans 13 amino acids. Germline-derived CDR1 and CDR2 are SGHDT and YYEEEE. In DNA form, the CDR3 reads TGTGCCAGCAGCAACAACATGGACTACGAGCAGTGCTTC. The encoded protein is CASSNNMDYEQCF.

The chain couples TRBV9 to TRBJ2-3; D is undetermined. CDR3 length equals 15 residues. V was shortened by 3 bases and J by 3 bases, with 14 bases between the two germline ends. From germline, CDR1 is SGDLS and CDR2 YYNGEE. The CDR3 DNA reads as TGTGCCAGCAGCGAGGGAACCATGGGAACAGATACGCAGTATTTT. Translating gives CASSEGTMGTDTQYF. Supplemented by reference TRBV9 and TRBJ2-3, the full variable domain reads DSGVTQTPKHLITATGQRVTLRCSPRSGDLSVYWYQQSLDQGLQFLIQYYNGEERAKGNILERFSAQQFPDLHSELNLSSLELGDSALYFCASSEGTMGTDTQYFGPGTRLTVL.

Here the CDR3 reads CSATGLAHGRGDTQYF. The CDR3 DNA reads TGCAGTGCTACTGGACTAGCGCATGGGAGGGGAGATACGCAGTATTTT. The chain carries TRBV20-1 and TRBJ2-3; 9 bases match TRBD2. Looked up from germline, CDR1 is DFQATT and CDR2 is SNEGSKA (reference sequence). The CDR3 covers 16 residues. Trimming took 4 bases from V and 5 from J; bases not matched to a gene: 13.